A single sample gave rise to the 26 T cell receptor beta chains below, sequenced in a study of blood T cell repertoires in COVID-19. The repertoire was sequenced with immunoSEQ multiplex PCR; TCRdb's copy has only in-frame clones and lacks some. The sample carries about 220,000 clones, roughly 80% recorded once. The specimen sequenced was peripheral blood. Source of these receptors: a woman aged 55-75 years who had recovered from COVID-19.

The chain links TRBV3-1 (or the pseudogene TRBV3-2) to TRBJ1-1; D uncertain. Germline V CDR1 and CDR2: LGHDT, YNNKEL (reference sequence). The CDR3 has 14 residues. The ends were cut back, 0 bases at V and 4 bases at J, with 9 bases in the middle. The CDR3 nucleotides read TGTGCCAGCAGCCAAGAGGCCGCGGGCACTGAAGCTTTCTTT. Translation gives CASSQEAAGTEAFF.

This sequence joins TRBV18 and TRBJ1-2; 8 nucleotides agree with TRBD1. Germline trimming cut 6 bases from V and 6 bases from J; bases unmatched to any gene: 9. The germline CDR1 and CDR2 sequences are KGHSH and LQKENI. This CDR3 region has 14 residues. The chain's CDR3 is CASSPDREVNGYTF. DNA for the CDR3: TGTGCCAGCTCTCCGGACAGGGAGGTCAATGGCTACACCTTC.

This chain uses TRBV4-3 with TRBJ2-7; 7 positions match TRBD1. The length of the CDR3 is 15 residues. V lost 1 base to trimming and J lost 5 bases; unmatched junction nucleotides: 8. Germline V gene data show CDR1 as LGHNA and CDR2 as YSLEER. The DNA of the CDR3 is TGCGCCAGCAGCCAAGGTTCACAGGGGTTCCACGAGCAGTACTTC. Protein sequence: CASSQGSQGFHEQYF.

The chain couples TRBV29-1 to TRBJ1-5; a possible D gene is TRBD1 (5 bases). The CDR3 length is 12 residues. The V gene's germline CDR1 is SQVTM and CDR2 ANQGSEA. V was cut by 5 bases and J by 1 base, with 6 bases left in between. This CDR3 reads CSVRQSNQPQHF. The CDR3 DNA is TGCAGCGTTCGACAGAGCAATCAGCCCCAGCATTTT.

This clone turned up a few times. The V gene is TRBV7-2, the J gene TRBJ1-5; no clear D. Between the trimmed V and J ends, which lost 8 bases and 0 bases, there was a span of 14 bases. The CDR3 sequence is 15 residues long. Germline lookup yields CDR1 SGHTA and CDR2 FQGNSA. The DNA of the CDR3 is TGTGCCAGCTCCAACCCCTTCTATAGCAATCAGCCCCAGCATTTT. Its protein is CASSNPFYSNQPQHF.

The CDR3 reads CASSLESTDTQYF. As DNA, the CDR3 is TGTGCCAGCAGCTTGGAGAGCACAGATACGCAGTATTTT. The genes are TRBV7-2 and TRBJ2-3; D gene uncertain. Trimming stripped 3 bases from V and 0 bases from J, with 4 bases between. The CDR3 extends over 13 amino acids. The germline gives CDR1 SGHTA, CDR2 FQGNSA.

In DNA, the CDR3 is TGCGCCAGCAGCTTGGCGTTAGGTTCGGGTTACGGCATCACGAACACTGAAGCTTTCTTT. This translates into CASSLALGSGYGITNTEAFF. The chain uses TRBV5-1 and TRBJ1-1; D is uncertain. This CDR3 has 20 residues. V lost 0 bases and J lost 1, with 25 bases in between. Germline V gene sequence: CDR1 SGHRS, CDR2 YFSETQ.

Written as DNA, the CDR3 is TGTGCCAGCTCACCCCCGACAGGGGTGGCCGCAGATACGCAGTATTTT. Its protein is CASSPPTGVAADTQYF. The chain recombines TRBV18 with TRBJ2-3, with 8 bases lining up with TRBD1. Germline lookup yields CDR1 KGHSH and CDR2 LQKENI. V was clipped by 3 bases and J by 4 bases; unmatched bases: 9. CDR3 length: 16 residues. The full variable domain, with the rest looked up from reference TRBV18 and TRBJ2-3, is NAGVMQNPRHLVRRRGQEARLRCSPMKGHSHVYWYRQLPEEGLKFMVYLQKENIIDESGMPKERFSAEFPKEGPSILRIQQVVRGDSAAYFCASSPPTGVAADTQYFGPGTRLTVL.

This clone was detected only once. The chain carries TRBV6-5 and TRBJ2-3, with 9 bases matching TRBD1. The CDR3 consists of 14 residues. Germline-derived CDR1 and CDR2 are MNHEY and SVGAGI. The V gene end was trimmed by 4 bases and the J gene end by 5 bases; junction bases not matched to a gene: 4. DNA of the CDR3: TGTGCCAGCAGTTCACAGGGGGCTGTAGATACGCAGTATTTT. It encodes CASSSQGAVDTQYF.

This CDR3 reads CASSPLRLLHYNEQFF. In DNA, the CDR3 is TGTGCCAGCAGCCCGTTGAGACTTCTCCACTACAATGAGCAGTTCTTC. The rearrangement links TRBV5-6 to TRBJ2-1, with no clear D. CDR1 and CDR2 from the germline V gene are SGHDT and YYEEEE. Trimming removed 4 bases from V and 3 bases from J, with 17 bases in between. The CDR3 contains 16 residues.

The V and J genes are TRBV2 and TRBJ1-5; 9 nucleotides align to TRBD1. This CDR3 spans 15 amino acids. CDR1 is SNHLY, CDR2 FYNNEI, per germline. V was clipped by 6 bases and J by 6 bases; unmatched bases: 9. Here the CDR3 reads CASRDTGGLGQPQHF. CDR3 DNA sequence: TGTGCCAGCAGGGACACAGGGGGCCTTGGTCAGCCCCAGCATTTT. Together with reference TRBV2 and TRBJ1-5, the CDR3 gives the full variable domain: EPEVTQTPSHQVTQMGQEVILRCVPISNHLYFYWYRQILGQKVEFLVSFYNNEISEKSEIFDDQFSVERPDGSNFTLKIRSTKLEDSAMYFCASRDTGGLGQPQHFGDGTRLSIL.

The rearrangement joins TRBV13 to TRBJ2-7; no clear D gene. There are 14 residues in the CDR3. CDR1 and CDR2 from the germline V gene are PRHDT and FYEKMQ (reference sequence). V gave up 6 bases and J gave up 3 bases, with 15 bases separating them. CDR3: CASSYQPGFYEQYF. The CDR3 nucleotides read TGTGCCAGCAGTTACCAACCGGGTTTCTACGAGCAGTACTTC.

This clone was detected once. The J gene is TRBJ1-3, the V gene TRBV19; 7 bases match TRBD1. CDR3 size: 15 residues. The germline V gene encodes CDR1 LNHDA and CDR2 SQIVND (reference sequence). V shed 5 bases and J 0 bases; nucleotides not matched to a gene: 4. CDR3 DNA sequence: TGTGCCAGTAGTTCAGGACAGGACTCTGGAAACACCATATATTTT. It yields the protein CASSSGQDSGNTIYF.

This clone showed up just once. The V and J genes are TRBV19 and TRBJ1-4, with D unresolved. Per germline, CDR1 LNHDA and CDR2 SQIVND (reference sequence). This CDR3 is 14 amino acids long. V gave up 6 bases and J gave up 8 bases, with 16 bases separating them. DNA for the CDR3: TGTGCCAGTAGCTTGACATCCCGAAGGGAAAAACTGTTTTTT. This sequence encodes CASSLTSRREKLFF.

The V call is TRBV13, the J call TRBJ2-7; D is unresolved. CDR1 and CDR2 (germline): PRHDT, FYEKMQ (reference sequence). The CDR3 is 11 residues long. Trimming removed 6 bases at V and 3 bases at J, with 6 bases between. The CDR3 DNA reads TGTGCCAGCAGTTTCATCTACGAGCAGTACTTC. This sequence encodes CASSFIYEQYF. Together with reference TRBV13 and TRBJ2-7, the CDR3 gives the full variable domain: AAGVIQSPRHLIKEKRETATLKCYPIPRHDTVYWYQQGPGQDPQFLISFYEKMQSDKGSIPDRFSAQQFSDYHSELNMSSLELGDSALYFCASSFIYEQYFGPGTRLTVT.

The rearrangement joins TRBV5-1 to TRBJ2-3; 8 nucleotides match TRBD1. Germline CDR1 and CDR2: SGHRS and YFSETQ. This CDR3 has 14 residues. Germline trimming cut 1 base from V and 10 bases from J; bases unmatched to any gene: 8. Here the CDR3 DNA reads TGCGCCAGCAGCTTGCAGGACAGGGATGATCCGCAGTATTTT. Encoded protein: CASSLQDRDDPQYF.

This clone is a singleton in its sample. DNA of the CDR3: TGTGCCAGCACTATTGGTACTGAAGCTTTCTTT. It is translated as CASTIGTEAFF. The chain couples TRBV5-4 to TRBJ1-1; D is undetermined. There are 11 residues in the CDR3. V was cut by 6 bases and J by 5 bases, with 8 bases left in between. Germline lookup yields CDR1 SGHNT and CDR2 YYREEE (reference sequence).

The chain combines TRBV19 with TRBJ1-3; D not certain. The CDR3 sequence is 14 residues long. V was trimmed by 9 bases and J by 4 bases, leaving 16 bases between them. Germline CDR1 LNHDA, CDR2 SQIVND (reference sequence). CDR3 DNA sequence: TGTGCCAGCGAACCAGGCGTCGGAGGAAACACCATATATTTT. It codes for CASEPGVGGNTIYF.

The V and J genes are TRBV7-9 and TRBJ1-2; D unresolved. Germline V gene lookup returns CDR1 SEHNR and CDR2 FQNEAQ (reference sequence). The CDR3 is 12 residues long. V lost 5 bases to trimming and J lost 7 bases, with 11 bases between them. The DNA for the CDR3 is TGTGCCAGCAGCCCCTACAGTGGTGGCTACACCTTC. Its translation: CASSPYSGGYTF.

This sequence joins TRBV11-2 and TRBJ2-7, with D possibly being TRBD1 (5 bases). This CDR3 contains 16 residues. Germline CDR1 SGHAT, CDR2 FQNNGV. V shed 0 bases and J shed 5 bases, with 17 bases lying between them. The CDR3 here is CASSLDRAGPPHEQYF. The CDR3 bases are TGTGCCAGCAGCTTAGATCGGGCAGGGCCACCCCACGAGCAGTACTTC.

The CDR3 DNA reads TGTGCCAGCAGTTCCTTGGACAGGGGTTACGAGCAGTACTTC. Translated: CASSSLDRGYEQYF. The chain is built from TRBV6-5 and TRBJ2-7; TRBD1 aligns across 9 bases. The CDR3 extends over 14 amino acids. V gave up 4 bases and J gave up 4 bases; unmatched junction bases: 5. The germline CDR1 and CDR2 sequences are MNHEY and SVGAGI.

The chain is built from TRBV4-2 and TRBJ2-1; TRBD2 aligns across 14 bases. The J segment lost 11 bases and the V segment lost 0 bases, leaving 6 bases of the junction unmatched. The CDR3 covers 16 residues. Germline V gene sequence: CDR1 LGHNA, CDR2 YNFKEQ. The CDR3, as DNA: TGTGCCAGCAGCCAAGATCTGCGGACTAGCGGGGGGAAGCAGTTCTTC. Translated, it gives CASSQDLRTSGGKQFF.

This chain uses TRBV18 with TRBJ2-3; TRBD2 agrees at 11 bases. The ends lost 3 bases at V and 5 bases at J; junction bases unmatched: 4. The CDR3 sequence is 15 residues long. From germline, CDR1 is KGHSH and CDR2 LQKENI. This CDR3 is CASSPILAGGDTQYF. CDR3 nucleotides: TGTGCCAGCTCACCCATCCTAGCGGGGGGAGATACGCAGTATTTT.

V gene TRBV9 combines with J gene TRBJ2-2, with 11 bases identical to TRBD2. V shed 0 bases, J shed 6 bases, and the junction held 4 bases outside the gene matches. Germline V gene sequence: CDR1 SGDLS, CDR2 YYNGEE. The CDR3 loop spans 16 amino acids. The CDR3 region is CASSVVSGGAAGELFF. The CDR3 nucleotides are TGTGCCAGCAGCGTAGTTAGCGGGGGGGCCGCCGGGGAGCTGTTTTTT.

The rearrangement uses TRBV7-8 and TRBJ1-5; D is unresolved. The CDR3 loop spans 15 amino acids. Looked up from germline, CDR1 is SGHVS and CDR2 is FQNEAQ. V lost 8 bases and J lost 6, with 20 bases in between. The CDR3 sequence: CASPGRPGGFQPQHF. As DNA, the CDR3 is TGTGCCAGCCCCGGGCGGCCCGGAGGCTTTCAGCCCCAGCATTTT.

The rearrangement uses TRBV2 and TRBJ1-1; D not resolved. There are 14 residues in the CDR3. Germline CDR1 SNHLY, CDR2 FYNNEI. The germline V and J ends were trimmed by 1 base and 4 bases, with 10 bases remaining between them. The CDR3 reads CASSEGGLGTEAFF. As DNA, the CDR3 is TGTGCCAGCAGTGAAGGCGGATTAGGCACTGAAGCTTTCTTT.